The 2 T cell receptor beta chains listed next were all sequenced from one sample in a study of blood T cell repertoires in COVID-19. Method: immunoSEQ multiplex PCR; TCRdb's copy keeps in-frame clones and lacks some. The data contain about 190,000 clones, around 86% of them seen just once; the ten biggest clones take up around 6%. The sample comprised PBMCs or T cells enriched from blood (not recorded which). Receptor source: a middle-aged man with acute COVID-19.

The CDR3 spells CASSIEPSYEQYF. In nucleotides, the CDR3 is TGTGCCAGTAGTATCGAGCCTTCCTACGAGCAGTACTTC. J is TRBJ2-7 and V is TRBV19, with unresolved D. Germline CDR1 and CDR2: LNHDA and SQIVND (reference sequence). Trimming pared 3 bases from V and 1 base from J, leaving 7 bases between. The CDR3 extends over 13 amino acids.

This chain connects TRBV4-3 to TRBJ2-1; 12 bases fit TRBD2. J was trimmed by 4 bases and V by 5 bases; bases with no gene match: 3. Germline CDR1 is LGHNA and CDR2 is YSLEER. There are 15 residues in the CDR3. CDR3 loop: CASSTTSGRYNEQFF. The CDR3 DNA follows: TGCGCCAGCAGCACGACTAGCGGGAGATACAATGAGCAGTTCTTC.